The sample holds a few counts of the clone carrying this T cell receptor (beta chain). The target antigen is unknown. The data belong to a study of blood T cells in healthy people across ages. Overall study results and limits: Because sorting was not performed, PBMCs prevented conclusive naive versus antigen-experienced comparison.

The sample providers were healthy Caucasian people from Russia, aged about 6 to 95. Combining a sample-barcoded 5' primer with a J-beta primer mix, a second PCR ran for roughly 6 to 12 cycles. Each cDNA molecule was tagged by a template-switch adaptor that had 12 random nucleotides. MiXCR, run by TCRdb on the 5' RACE reads, gives a single entry per CDR3 protein. Of some 750,000 distinct CDR3 sequences in the sample, 22% are singletons; the top ten hold roughly 22%. CDR1 is LNHNV and CDR2 is YYDKDF in the germline V gene (reference sequence). This CDR3 region has 20 residues. V was shortened by 0 bases and J by 1 base, with 22 bases between the two germline ends.

Sequencing was performed on blood. The receptor was derived from a man in his 70s in good health. The rearrangement links TRBV15 to TRBJ2-4, with D perhaps matching TRBD2 (7 bases). CDR3 in DNA: TGTGCCACCAGCAGAGATCTCCGGGGACAAGGGCGGGGGGCCAAAAACATTCAGTACTTC. Its translation: CATSRDLRGQGRGAKNIQYF. Full variable domain (missing parts from reference TRBV15 and TRBJ2-4): DAMVIQNPRYQVTQFGKPVTLSCSQTLNHNVMYWYQQKSSQAPKLLFHYYDKDFNNEADTPDNFQSRRPNTSFCFLDIRSPGLGDTAMYLCATSRDLRGQGRGAKNIQYFGAGTRLSVL.